This entry describes one T cell receptor beta chain. The clone's antigen remains unknown. One base away there is no much larger clone; base qualities are not given. This sample was taken from a study of T cell changes during pregnancy in multiple sclerosis (dated by TCRdb to about 2019). Concerning the study at large: The study looked at changes in the T cell repertoire across pregnancy in women with multiple sclerosis.

The protocol used for the library was the immunoSEQ multiplex PCR assay. Imported from immuneACCESS, the table was reduced by TCRdb to in-frame sequences with V and J called. These copies leave out some clones; in studies compared against another copy, an unresolved V gene accounts for under half, and the cause of the remainder is not known. This sample comprises around 100,000 clones, 80% to 95% of them detected only once. The top ten hold about 1.5% of the sample. From cysteine to phenylalanine, the CDR3 is 14 amino acids long. Only CDR3 DNA is held: 42 bases, read in frame from base 1. Between the V and J ends, shortened by 8 bases and 1 base respectively, the junction contains 12 bases. CDR1 and CDR2, per the germline V gene (reference sequence), are MNHEY and SMNVEV.

This clonotype originated in a female donor with multiple sclerosis, enrolled in a pregnancy study. This receptor chain uses TRBV27 and TRBJ1-5, with the D gene too uncertain to name. This sample comprised peripheral blood, obtained in the third trimester of pregnancy. The DNA is TGTGCCAGCCGCGTTTCTTTGAGCAATCAGCCCCAGCATTTT. Its coded protein is CASRVSLSNQPQHF.